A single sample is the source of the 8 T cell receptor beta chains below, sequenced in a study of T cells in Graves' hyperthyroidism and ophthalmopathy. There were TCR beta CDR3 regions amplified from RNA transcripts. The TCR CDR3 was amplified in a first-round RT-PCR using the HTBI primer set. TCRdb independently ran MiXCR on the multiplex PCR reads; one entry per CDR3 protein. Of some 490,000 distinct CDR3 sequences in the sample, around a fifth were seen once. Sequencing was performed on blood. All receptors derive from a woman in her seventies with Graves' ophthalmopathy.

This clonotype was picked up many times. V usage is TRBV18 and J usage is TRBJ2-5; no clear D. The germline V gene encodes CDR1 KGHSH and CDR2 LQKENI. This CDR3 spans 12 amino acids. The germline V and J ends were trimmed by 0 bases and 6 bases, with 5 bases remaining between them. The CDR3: CASSPPGKTQYF. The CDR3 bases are TGTGCCAGCTCACCACCGGGGAAGACCCAGTACTTC.

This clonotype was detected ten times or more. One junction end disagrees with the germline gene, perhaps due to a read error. CDR3 residues: CSGESYNEQFF. In DNA, the CDR3 is TGTTCGGGGGAATCCTACAATGAGCAGTTCTTC. The chain carries TRBV29-1 and TRBJ2-1; a weak D match, TRBD2 (6 bases). Germline CDR1 reads SQVTM; CDR2 reads ANQGSEA. This CDR3 comprises 11 residues.

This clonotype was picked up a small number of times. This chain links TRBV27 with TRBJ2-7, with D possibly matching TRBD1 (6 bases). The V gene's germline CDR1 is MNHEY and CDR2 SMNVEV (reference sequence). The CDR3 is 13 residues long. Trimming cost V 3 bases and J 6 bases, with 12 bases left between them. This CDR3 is CASSFNRDGEQYF. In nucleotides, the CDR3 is TGTGCCAGCAGTTTTAACAGGGACGGCGAGCAGTACTTC.

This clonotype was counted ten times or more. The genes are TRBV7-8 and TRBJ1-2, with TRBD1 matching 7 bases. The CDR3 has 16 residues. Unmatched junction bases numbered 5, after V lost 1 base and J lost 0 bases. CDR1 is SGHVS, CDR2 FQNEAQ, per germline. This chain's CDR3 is CASSLGRQGANYGYTF. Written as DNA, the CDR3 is TGTGCCAGCAGCTTAGGTCGACAGGGCGCTAACTATGGCTACACCTTC.

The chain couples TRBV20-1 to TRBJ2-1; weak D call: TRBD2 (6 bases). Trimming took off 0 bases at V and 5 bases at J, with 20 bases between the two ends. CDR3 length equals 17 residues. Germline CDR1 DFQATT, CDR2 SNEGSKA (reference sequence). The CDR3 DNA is TGCAGTGCTAGAGATCGCCCTCCGGGACTGAACGACAATGAGCAGTTCTTC. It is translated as CSARDRPPGLNDNEQFF.

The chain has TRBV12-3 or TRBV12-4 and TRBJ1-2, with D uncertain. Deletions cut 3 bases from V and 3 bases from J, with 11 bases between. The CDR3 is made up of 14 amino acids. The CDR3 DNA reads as TGTGCCAGCAGTTTTCGGCAGGCACACTATGGCTACACCTTC. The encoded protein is CASSFRQAHYGYTF.

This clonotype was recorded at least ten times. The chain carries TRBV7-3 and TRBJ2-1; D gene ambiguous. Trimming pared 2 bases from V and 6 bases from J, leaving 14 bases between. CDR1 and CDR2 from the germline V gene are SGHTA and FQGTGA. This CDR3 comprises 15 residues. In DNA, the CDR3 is TGTGCCAGCAGCTTATCATCAACCGTCCGCAATGAGCAGTTCTTC. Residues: CASSLSSTVRNEQFF.

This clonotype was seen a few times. CDR3 protein: CASSGVDRGNSGANVLTF. CDR3 DNA: TGTGCCAGCAGTGGGGTGGACAGAGGAAACTCTGGGGCCAACGTCCTGACTTTC. V usage is TRBV2 and J usage is TRBJ2-6, with TRBD1 as a possible D gene (6 bases). Looked up from germline, CDR1 is SNHLY and CDR2 is FYNNEI. V was pared by 4 bases and J by 0 bases, with 16 bases between. This CDR3 comprises 18 residues.